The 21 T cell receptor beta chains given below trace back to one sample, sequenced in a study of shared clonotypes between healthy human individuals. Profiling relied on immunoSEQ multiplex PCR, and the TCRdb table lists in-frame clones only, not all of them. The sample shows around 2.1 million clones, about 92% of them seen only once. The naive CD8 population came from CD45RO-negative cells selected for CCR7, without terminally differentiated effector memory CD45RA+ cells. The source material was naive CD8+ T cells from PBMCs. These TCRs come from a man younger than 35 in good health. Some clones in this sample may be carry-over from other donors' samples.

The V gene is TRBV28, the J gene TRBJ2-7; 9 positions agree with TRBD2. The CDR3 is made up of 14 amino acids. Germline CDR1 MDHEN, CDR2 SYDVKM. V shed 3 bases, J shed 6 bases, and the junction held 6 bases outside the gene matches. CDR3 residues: CASSLRAGGGEQYF. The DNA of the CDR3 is TGTGCCAGCAGTTTGCGTGCGGGAGGGGGCGAGCAGTACTTC.

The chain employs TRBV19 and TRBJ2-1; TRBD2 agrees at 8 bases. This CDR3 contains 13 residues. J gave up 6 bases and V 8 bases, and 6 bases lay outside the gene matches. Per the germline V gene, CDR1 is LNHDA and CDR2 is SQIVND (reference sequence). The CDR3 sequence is CASGAGGTNEQFF. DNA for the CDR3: TGTGCCAGTGGTGCGGGAGGCACCAATGAGCAGTTCTTC.

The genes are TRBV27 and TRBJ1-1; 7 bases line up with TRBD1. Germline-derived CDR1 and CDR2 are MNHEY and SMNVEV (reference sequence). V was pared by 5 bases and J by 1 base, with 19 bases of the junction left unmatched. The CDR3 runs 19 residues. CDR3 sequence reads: CASSVMSGVSDRANTEAFF. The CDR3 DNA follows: TGTGCCAGCAGTGTTATGAGCGGGGTATCTGACAGGGCGAACACTGAAGCTTTCTTT.

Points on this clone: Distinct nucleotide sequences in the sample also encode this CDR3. In DNA form, the CDR3 reads TGTGCCAGTAGTATTCAGGGGGGTATGAACACTGAAGCTTTCTTT. Amino acid sequence: CASSIQGGMNTEAFF. The chain uses TRBV19 and TRBJ1-1; 7 bases fit TRBD1. This CDR3 spans 15 amino acids. Per the germline V gene, CDR1 is LNHDA and CDR2 is SQIVND (reference sequence). After removal of 3 bases from V and 0 bases from J, the junction contained 4 bases not matched to a gene.

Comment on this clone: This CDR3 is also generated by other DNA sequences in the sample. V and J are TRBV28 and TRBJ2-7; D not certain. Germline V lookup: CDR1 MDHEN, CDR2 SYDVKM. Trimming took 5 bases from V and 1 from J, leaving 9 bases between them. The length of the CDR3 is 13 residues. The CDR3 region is CASSLARSYEQYF. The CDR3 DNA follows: TGTGCCAGCAGTCTGGCCAGATCCTACGAGCAGTACTTC.

The CDR3 DNA follows: TGCGCCAGCAGCCAAGATTGGCCACAGCACAAGAACGAGCAGTACTTC. The encoded protein is CASSQDWPQHKNEQYF. This chain uses TRBV4-3 with TRBJ2-7; D is unresolved. The CDR3 has 16 residues. From germline, CDR1 is LGHNA and CDR2 YSLEER. Trimming shortened V by 0 bases and J by 5 bases, and 17 bases separated the two germline ends.

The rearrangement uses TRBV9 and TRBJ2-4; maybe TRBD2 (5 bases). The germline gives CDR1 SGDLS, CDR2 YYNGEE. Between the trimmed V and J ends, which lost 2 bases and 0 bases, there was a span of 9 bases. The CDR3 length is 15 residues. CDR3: CASSVSGKAKNIQYF. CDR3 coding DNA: TGTGCCAGCAGCGTTTCGGGGAAAGCCAAAAACATTCAGTACTTC.

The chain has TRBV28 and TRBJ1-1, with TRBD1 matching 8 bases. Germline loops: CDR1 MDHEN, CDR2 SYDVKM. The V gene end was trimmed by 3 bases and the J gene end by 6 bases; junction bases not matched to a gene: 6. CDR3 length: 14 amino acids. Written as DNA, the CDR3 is TGTGCCAGCAGTTTCCCAGGGGGCTTCCCTGAAGCTTTCTTT. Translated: CASSFPGGFPEAFF.

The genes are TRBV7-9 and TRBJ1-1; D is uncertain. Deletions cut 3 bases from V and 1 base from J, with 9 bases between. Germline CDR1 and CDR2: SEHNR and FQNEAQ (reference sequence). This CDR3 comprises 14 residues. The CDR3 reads CASSFREPNTEAFF. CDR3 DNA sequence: TGTGCCAGCAGCTTTAGGGAACCGAACACTGAAGCTTTCTTT. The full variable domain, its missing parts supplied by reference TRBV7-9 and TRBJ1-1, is DTGVSQNPRHKITKRGQNVTFRCDPISEHNRLYWYRQTLGQGPEFLTYFQNEAQLEKSRLLSDRFSAERPKGSFSTLEIQRTEQGDSAMYLCASSFREPNTEAFFGQGTRLTVV.

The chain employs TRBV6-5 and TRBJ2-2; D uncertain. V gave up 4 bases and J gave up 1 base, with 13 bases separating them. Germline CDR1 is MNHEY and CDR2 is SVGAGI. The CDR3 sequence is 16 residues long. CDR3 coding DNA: TGTGCCAGCAGTTTCCCGGGCCAGCTGAACACCGGGGAGCTGTTTTTT. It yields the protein CASSFPGQLNTGELFF.

CDR3 nucleotide sequence: TGTGCCAGCAGCATCGCTAGCGGGAAGTACCACGAGCAGTACTTC. Translated: CASSIASGKYHEQYF. This chain joins TRBV6-6 and TRBJ2-7; 9 bases match TRBD2. J lost 5 bases, V lost 6 bases, and 11 bases had no gene match. This CDR3 is built from 15 residues. CDR1 and CDR2 (germline): MNHNY, SVGAGI (reference sequence).

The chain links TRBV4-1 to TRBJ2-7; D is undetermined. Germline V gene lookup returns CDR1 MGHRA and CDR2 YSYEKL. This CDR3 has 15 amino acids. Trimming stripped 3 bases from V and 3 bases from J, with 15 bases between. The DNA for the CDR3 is TGCGCCAGCAGCCAGGCCCGTTTACAGCGCTACGAGCAGTACTTC. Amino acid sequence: CASSQARLQRYEQYF.

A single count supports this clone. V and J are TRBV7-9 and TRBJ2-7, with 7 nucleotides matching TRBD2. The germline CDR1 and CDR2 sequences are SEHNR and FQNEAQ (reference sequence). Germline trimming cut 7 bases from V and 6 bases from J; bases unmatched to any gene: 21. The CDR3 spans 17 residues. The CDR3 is CASTALGGKLGSGEQYF. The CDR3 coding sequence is TGTGCCAGCACAGCTTTGGGAGGGAAATTAGGGAGTGGCGAGCAGTACTTC.

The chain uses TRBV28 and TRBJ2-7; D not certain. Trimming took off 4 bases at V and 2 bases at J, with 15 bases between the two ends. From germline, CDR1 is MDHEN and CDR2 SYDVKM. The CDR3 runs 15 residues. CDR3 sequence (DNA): TGTGCCAGCAGTTCGTACAGACTGTCCGCCTACGAGCAGTACTTC. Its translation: CASSSYRLSAYEQYF.

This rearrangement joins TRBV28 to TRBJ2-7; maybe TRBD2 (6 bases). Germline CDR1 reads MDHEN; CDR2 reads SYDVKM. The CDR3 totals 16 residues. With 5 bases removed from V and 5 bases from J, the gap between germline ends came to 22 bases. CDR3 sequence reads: CASSGISSALDHEQYF. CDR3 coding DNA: TGTGCCAGCAGTGGAATATCTAGCGCCCTTGACCACGAGCAGTACTTC.

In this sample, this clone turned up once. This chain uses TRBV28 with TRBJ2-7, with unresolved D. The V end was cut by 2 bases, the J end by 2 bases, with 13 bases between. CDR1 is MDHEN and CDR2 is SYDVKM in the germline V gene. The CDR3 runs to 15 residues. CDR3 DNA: TGTGCCAGCAGTTTAAGTCTGCAGGACCCCTACGAGCAGTACTTC. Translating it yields CASSLSLQDPYEQYF. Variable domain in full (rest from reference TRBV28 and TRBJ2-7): DVKVTQSSRYLVKRTGEKVFLECVQDMDHENMFWYRQDPGLGLRLIYFSYDVKMKEKGDIPEGYSVSREKKERFSLILESASTNQTSMYLCASSLSLQDPYEQYFGPGTRLTVT.

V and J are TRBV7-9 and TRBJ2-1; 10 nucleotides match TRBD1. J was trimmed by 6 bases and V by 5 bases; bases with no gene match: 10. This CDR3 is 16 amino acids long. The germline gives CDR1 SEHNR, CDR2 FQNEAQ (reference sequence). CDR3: CASSLPDRGRGNEQFF. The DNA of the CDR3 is TGTGCCAGCAGCCTACCAGACAGGGGGCGCGGCAATGAGCAGTTCTTC.

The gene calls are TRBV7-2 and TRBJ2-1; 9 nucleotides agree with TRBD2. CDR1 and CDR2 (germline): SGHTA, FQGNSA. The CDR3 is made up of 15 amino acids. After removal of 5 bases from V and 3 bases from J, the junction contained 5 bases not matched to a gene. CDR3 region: CASSARTSVYNEQFF. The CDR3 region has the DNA TGTGCCAGCAGCGCTCGGACTAGCGTCTACAATGAGCAGTTCTTC.

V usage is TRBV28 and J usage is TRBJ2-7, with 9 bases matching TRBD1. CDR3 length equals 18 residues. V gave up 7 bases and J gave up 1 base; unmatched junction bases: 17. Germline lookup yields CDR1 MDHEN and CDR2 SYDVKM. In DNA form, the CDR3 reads TGTGCCAGCATATCTCTAAAACTGGGACAGGGACGATCCTACGAGCAGTACTTC. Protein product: CASISLKLGQGRSYEQYF.

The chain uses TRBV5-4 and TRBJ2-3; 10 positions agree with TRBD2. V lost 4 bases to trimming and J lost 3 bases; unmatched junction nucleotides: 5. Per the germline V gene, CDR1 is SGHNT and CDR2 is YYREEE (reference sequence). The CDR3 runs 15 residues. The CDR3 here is CASSVEGLATDTQYF. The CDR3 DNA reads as TGTGCCAGCAGCGTGGAGGGACTAGCGACAGATACGCAGTATTTT. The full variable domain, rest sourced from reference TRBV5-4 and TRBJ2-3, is ETGVTQSPTHLIKTRGQQVTLRCSSQSGHNTVSWYQQALGQGPQFIFQYYREEENGRGNFPPRFSGLQFPNYSSELNVNALELDDSALYLCASSVEGLATDTQYFGPGTRLTVL.

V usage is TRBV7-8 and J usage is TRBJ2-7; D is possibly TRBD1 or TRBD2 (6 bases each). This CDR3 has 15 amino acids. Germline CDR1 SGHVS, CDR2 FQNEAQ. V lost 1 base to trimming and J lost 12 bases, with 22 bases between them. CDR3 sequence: CASSLEFGGVPQGYF. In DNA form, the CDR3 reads TGTGCCAGCAGCTTAGAGTTCGGGGGCGTCCCCCAAGGGTACTTC. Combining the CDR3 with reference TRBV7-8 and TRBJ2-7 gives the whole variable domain GAGVSQSPRYKVAKRGQDVALRCDPISGHVSLFWYQQALGQGPEFLTYFQNEAQLDKSGLPSDRFFAERPEGSVSTLKIQRTQQEDSAVYLCASSLEFGGVPQGYFGPGTRLTVT.